This T cell receptor beta chain originates from a study of graft-versus-host responses after intestinal transplantation. Overall study context: Every recipient had anti-thymocyte globulin induction and two to four years of tacrolimus plus steroids. Overall study findings and caveats: Recipient marrow showed GvH clones, some seen first in ileum or blood.

This clone was observed once. What it binds is unknown. Method: immunoSEQ multiplex PCR; TCRdb's copy keeps in-frame clones and lacks some. Of under 100,000 clones detected, around 83% appear once; the ten largest clones hold roughly 0.8%. Germline CDR1 is KGHSH and CDR2 is LQKENI. The CDR3 totals 12 residues. V lost 3 bases to trimming and J lost 8 bases, with 10 bases between them. V gene TRBV18 combines with J gene TRBJ1-2; D remains unclear. The TCR comes from a human donor who received an intestinal transplant. The sample here was unstimulated CD4+ T cells sorted from spleen or lymph node cells, taken before intestinal transplant. DNA for the CDR3: TGTGCCAGCTCACCGGACTTATACGGCTACACCTTC. It encodes CASSPDLYGYTF.